A selection of T cell receptor beta chains follows, all from one sample in a study of blood T cell repertoires in COVID-19. Only in-frame clones appear in the TCRdb table, and some are missing; sequencing was by immunoSEQ multiplex PCR. This sample has 300,000 to 400,000 clones; around 86% occur once, and the top ten carry 3.5% to 4.5%. The sequencing input was PBMCs or T cells enriched from blood (not recorded which). The receptors were sampled from a woman between 35 and 50 years old with acute COVID-19. The CDR3 runs from the conserved cysteine through the conserved F or W. A D gene is named only where the DNA matches it firmly.

TRBD1	TRBV7-9	TRBJ2-5	CASSSTRGQGETQYF
TRBD2	TRBV5-4	TRBJ2-3	CASRTGTSGGAWVDTQYF
TRBD2	TRBV2	TRBJ2-3	CASRVSGGLTDTQYF
.	TRBV7-3	TRBJ1-6	CATAAGRNSPLHF
.	TRBV5-4	TRBJ2-7	CASSEPPGHEQYF
.	TRBV19	TRBJ1-6	CASSETDYNSPLHF
.	TRBV5-1	TRBJ2-7	CASSPGGRSSYEQYF
.	TRBV6-6	TRBJ1-1	CASSWDTMNTEAFF
TRBD2	TRBV3-1/TRBV3-2	TRBJ2-5	CASSLISGRVQYF
TRBD1	TRBV6-1	TRBJ1-4	CASSDTGQGTQKLFF
.	TRBV6-5	TRBJ1-6	CASSPIREPRSPLHF
.	TRBV28	TRBJ1-6	CASRPGGGLHSPLHF
.	TRBV30	TRBJ1-2	CAWSVQRGNGYTF
TRBD1	TRBV5-1	TRBJ1-4	CASSLGDRGVGEKLFF
.	TRBV4-3	TRBJ2-5	CASSQDGGRETQYF
.	TRBV7-2	TRBJ2-7	CASSSTRDSYEQYF
.	TRBV19	TRBJ1-2	CASSIALGPRGWRGGYTF
TRBD1	TRBV3-1/TRBV3-2	TRBJ1-2	CASSQRTGNPPNYGYTF
.	TRBV4-3	TRBJ2-2	CASSQSSTSRDTGELFF
.	TRBV6-5	TRBJ1-5	CASSYSNAAQPQHF
.	TRBV5-4	TRBJ1-2	CASSLISGLFYGYTF
.	TRBV4-3	TRBJ1-2	CASSQERRGRGYTF
.	TRBV4-3	TRBJ1-3	CASSQDLGGSSGNTIYF
TRBD2	TRBV7-9	TRBJ2-7	CASSSTTAGVALYEQYF
.	TRBV9	TRBJ2-1	CASSATGRAYNEQFF
.	TRBV7-2	TRBJ1-2	CASSPDRIYGYTF
TRBD2	TRBV4-2	TRBJ2-1	CASSRIKLAGGSYNEQFF
TRBD1	TRBV7-7	TRBJ2-3	CASSPTGGSSDTQYF
.	TRBV25-1	TRBJ1-6	CASNGGQGGNSPLHF
.	TRBV7-6	TRBJ1-3	CASSLDRGGGNTIYF
.	TRBV4-2	TRBJ1-6	CASSQDRNRAASPLHF
.	TRBV19	TRBJ2-1	CASSIGDEQFF
.	TRBV3-1/TRBV3-2	TRBJ2-7	CASSQGSLSGIVYEQYF
TRBD2	TRBV3-1/TRBV3-2	TRBJ2-3	CASSHGTSGSVATQYF
TRBD1	TRBV5-1	TRBJ1-6	CASSFDPQGVGSPLHF
.	TRBV24-1	TRBJ1-2	CATSDSQTGTVNGYTF
.	TRBV7-9	TRBJ1-4	CASEQADNEKLFF
TRBD1	TRBV4-2	TRBJ1-5	CASSQNTGTGFNQPQHF
TRBD1	TRBV27	TRBJ1-6	CASSKGQGAYNSPLHF
TRBD2	TRBV15	TRBJ2-5	CATSKGLAGETQYF
.	TRBV2	TRBJ2-7	CASRPDTKGGEQYF
.	TRBV29-1	TRBJ2-2	CSVALTGPGELFF
TRBD1	TRBV19	TRBJ1-2	CASTLPGTEVYGYTF
TRBD1	TRBV19	TRBJ2-1	CASARQGSQLSEQFF
.	TRBV18	TRBJ2-1	CASSPSLGGYNEQFF
TRBD1	TRBV7-2	TRBJ1-5	CASSLQGQSNQPQHF
TRBD2	TRBV7-2	TRBJ2-1	CASSLSSGRVDNEQFF
.	TRBV18	TRBJ1-2	CASSPSGGPMGNYGYTF
TRBD1	TRBV18	TRBJ1-1	CASSPGTVNTEAFF
.	TRBV7-2	TRBJ2-5	CASSLHGEETQYF
.	TRBV20-1	TRBJ1-2	CSASRQGLGYTF
.	TRBV5-3	TRBJ1-6	CARSSGDLGGPPLHF
TRBD1	TRBV6-2/TRBV6-3	TRBJ2-7	CASSYAGTEYEQYF
TRBD1	TRBV4-2	TRBJ1-6	CASSLGQGAGSLHF
.	TRBV5-1	TRBJ1-4	CASSLEGNEKLFF
.	TRBV7-9	TRBJ1-2	CASSLTGNNGYTF
.	TRBV12-3/TRBV12-4	TRBJ2-2	CASSFKNTGELFF